This T cell receptor beta chain was sequenced during a study of CD8+ T cells in alopecia areata. Overall study results and limits: Persistence of many expanded lesional clones was seen in scalp and blood during tofacitinib. Mice showed clearer TCR sharing than patients did, a gap that was possibly HLA-related.

This clone was detected only once. Antigen: not known. RNA, once extracted, was reverse transcribed into cDNA for use as the sequencing template. Using immunoSEQ multiplex PCR, the repertoire was profiled, and TCRdb retains in-frame clones only, with some absent. The table includes approximately 140,000 clones, 70% to 90% detected once. The V end was cut by 0 bases, the J end by 1 base, with 3 bases between. This CDR3 has 13 residues. Germline CDR1 is LNHNV and CDR2 is YYDKDF (reference sequence). As for treatment: oral pan-JAK inhibitor, 5-10 mg twice daily. Sequenced here: CD8+ T cells sorted from blood, sampled at week 4, from a patient treated with tofacitinib. This clonotype was sampled from a human donor with alopecia areata. This rearrangement joins TRBV15 to TRBJ2-5; D remains unclear. CDR3 region: CATSREIQETQYF. The CDR3 DNA sequence: TGTGCCACCAGCAGAGAGATCCAAGAGACCCAGTACTTC.